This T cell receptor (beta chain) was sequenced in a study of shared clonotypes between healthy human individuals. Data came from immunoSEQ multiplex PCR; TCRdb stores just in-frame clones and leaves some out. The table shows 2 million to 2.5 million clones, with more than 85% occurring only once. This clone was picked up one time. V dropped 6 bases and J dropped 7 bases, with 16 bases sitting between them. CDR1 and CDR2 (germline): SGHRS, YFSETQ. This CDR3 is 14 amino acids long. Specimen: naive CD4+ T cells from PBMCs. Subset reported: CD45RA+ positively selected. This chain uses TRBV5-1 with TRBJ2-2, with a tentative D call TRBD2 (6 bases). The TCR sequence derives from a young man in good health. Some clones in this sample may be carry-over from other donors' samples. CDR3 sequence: CASTPSGSGGELFF. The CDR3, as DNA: TGCGCCAGCACCCCGAGCGGGTCGGGCGGGGAGCTGTTTTTT.